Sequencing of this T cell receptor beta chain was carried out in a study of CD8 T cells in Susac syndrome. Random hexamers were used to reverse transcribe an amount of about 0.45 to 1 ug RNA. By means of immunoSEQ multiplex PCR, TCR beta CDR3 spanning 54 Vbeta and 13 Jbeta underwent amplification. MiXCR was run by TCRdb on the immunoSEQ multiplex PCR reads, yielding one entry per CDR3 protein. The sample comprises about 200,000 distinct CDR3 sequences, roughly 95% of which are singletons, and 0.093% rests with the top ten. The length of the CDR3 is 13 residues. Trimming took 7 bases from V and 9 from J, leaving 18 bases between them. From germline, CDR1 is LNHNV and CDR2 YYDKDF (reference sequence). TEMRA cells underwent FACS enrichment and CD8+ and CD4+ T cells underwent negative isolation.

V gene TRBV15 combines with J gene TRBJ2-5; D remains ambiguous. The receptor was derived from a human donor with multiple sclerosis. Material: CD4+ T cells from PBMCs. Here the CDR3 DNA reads TGTGCCACCACCCTCGGCAGCAACCCCCCCCAGTACTTC. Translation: CATTLGSNPPQYF.